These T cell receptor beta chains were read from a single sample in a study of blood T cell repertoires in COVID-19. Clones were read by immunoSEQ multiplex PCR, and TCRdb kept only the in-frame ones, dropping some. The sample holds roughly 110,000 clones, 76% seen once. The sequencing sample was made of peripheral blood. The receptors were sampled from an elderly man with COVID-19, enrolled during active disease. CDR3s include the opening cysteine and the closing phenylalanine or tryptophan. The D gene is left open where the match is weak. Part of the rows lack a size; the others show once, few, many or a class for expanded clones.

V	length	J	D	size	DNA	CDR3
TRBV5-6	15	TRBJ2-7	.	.	TGTGCCAGCAGCTCGATACAGGAGTCCGCCTACGAGCAGTACTTC	CASSSIQESAYEQYF
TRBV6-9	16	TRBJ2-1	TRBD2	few	TGTGCCAGCAGTTTTGGAAGGGCTAGCGGCTACAATGAGCAGTTCTTC	CASSFGRASGYNEQFF
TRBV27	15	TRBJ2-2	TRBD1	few	TGTGCCAGCGGGTTGGACAGGGTCAACACCGGGGAGCTGTTTTTT	CASGLDRVNTGELFF
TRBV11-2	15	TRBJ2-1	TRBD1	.	TGTGCCAGCAGCTTAGGGCTCGGACAGGGCAATGAGCAGTTCTTC	CASSLGLGQGNEQFF
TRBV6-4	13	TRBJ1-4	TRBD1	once	TGTGCCAGCATCGGACAGGGTAAGGGAAAACTGTTTTTT	CASIGQGKGKLFF
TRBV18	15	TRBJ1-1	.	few	TGTGCCAGCTCACCACCCGGCCAGGGAGGGACTGAAGCTTTCTTT	CASSPPGQGGTEAFF
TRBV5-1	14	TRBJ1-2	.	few	TGCGCCAGCAGCTTGAATTCGCAGGGCTATGGCTACACCTTC	CASSLNSQGYGYTF
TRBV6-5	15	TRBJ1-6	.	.	TGTGCCAGCAGGGGGGGGAGCCAGAGTCATTCACCCCTCCACTTT	CASRGGSQSHSPLHF
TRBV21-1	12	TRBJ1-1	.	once	TGTGCCAGCACTCAGGGAAACACTGAAGCTTTCTTT	CASTQGNTEAFF
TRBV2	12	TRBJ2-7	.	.	TGTGCCAGCAGCGCCGGAGCCTACGAGCAGTACTTC	CASSAGAYEQYF
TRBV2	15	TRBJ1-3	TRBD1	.	TGTGCCAGCAGTGGAGGGACAGGGGTTCGAAACACCATATATTTT	CASSGGTGVRNTIYF
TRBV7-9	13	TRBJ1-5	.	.	TGTGCTCTCACCCGGGATAGCAATCAGCCCCAGCATTTT	CALTRDSNQPQHF
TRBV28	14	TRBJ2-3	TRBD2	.	TGTGCCAGTCTGAAAGCGGGAGGTTGGGGGACGCAGTATTTT	CASLKAGGWGTQYF
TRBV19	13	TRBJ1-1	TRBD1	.	TGTGCCAGTAGCCAGACAGGGGGCGCGTCCGCTTTCTTT	CASSQTGGASAFF
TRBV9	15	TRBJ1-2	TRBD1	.	TGTGCCAGCAGCGTAGTCGACAGGGTTAACTATGGCTACACCTTC	CASSVVDRVNYGYTF
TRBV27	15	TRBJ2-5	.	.	TGTGCCAGCAGTTTATTGGCTAGCCAAGGGGAGACCCAGTACTTC	CASSLLASQGETQYF
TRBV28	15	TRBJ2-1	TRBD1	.	TGTGCCAGCAACCTGCCCGGGACAGGGAACAATGAGCAGTTCTTC	CASNLPGTGNNEQFF
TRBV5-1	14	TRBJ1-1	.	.	TGCGCCAGCAGCTTCGACAGCCTGAACACTGAAGCTTTCTTT	CASSFDSLNTEAFF
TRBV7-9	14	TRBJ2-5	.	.	TGTGCCAGCAGCTTCCCAGGGGAACAAGAGACCCAGTACTTC	CASSFPGEQETQYF
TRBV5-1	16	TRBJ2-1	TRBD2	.	TGCGCCAGCAGTTGGGGGACTAGCGGGACCACAGCTGAGCAGTTCTTC	CASSWGTSGTTAEQFF
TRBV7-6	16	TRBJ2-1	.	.	TGTGCCAGCAGCTACAGGGCGGGCACAGCCAACAATGAGCAGTTCTTC	CASSYRAGTANNEQFF
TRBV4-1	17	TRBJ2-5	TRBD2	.	TGCGCCAGCAGCCAAGGGGAGGGCAGACAATTGAGGGAGACCCAGTACTTC	CASSQGEGRQLRETQYF
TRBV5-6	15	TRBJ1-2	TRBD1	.	TGTGCCAGCAGCTTGGAGGGGGACAGGAACTATGGCTACACCTTC	CASSLEGDRNYGYTF
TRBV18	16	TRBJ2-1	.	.	TGTGCCAGCTCACCACCGACAGGCGAGTCCTACAATGAGCAGTTCTTC	CASSPPTGESYNEQFF
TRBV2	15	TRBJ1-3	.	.	TGTGCCAGCAGTGCGTCAGGGTTTAGTGGAAACACCATATATTTT	CASSASGFSGNTIYF
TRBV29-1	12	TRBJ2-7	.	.	TGCAGCGTTGGGCGGCCCACCGGCGAGCAGTACTTC	CSVGRPTGEQYF
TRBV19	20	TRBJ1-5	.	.	TGTGCCAGTACTGGTATGGTGGCGGGGGCGCGGGGAGTTAGCAATCAGCCCCAGCATTTT	CASTGMVAGARGVSNQPQHF
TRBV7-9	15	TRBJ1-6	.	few	TGTGCCAGCAGCTTAGTGGCAGGGCATAATTCACCCCTCCACTTT	CASSLVAGHNSPLHF
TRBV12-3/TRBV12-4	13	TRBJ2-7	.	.	TGTGCCAGCAGTTCCGGGAGTCTATACGAGCAGTACTTC	CASSSGSLYEQYF